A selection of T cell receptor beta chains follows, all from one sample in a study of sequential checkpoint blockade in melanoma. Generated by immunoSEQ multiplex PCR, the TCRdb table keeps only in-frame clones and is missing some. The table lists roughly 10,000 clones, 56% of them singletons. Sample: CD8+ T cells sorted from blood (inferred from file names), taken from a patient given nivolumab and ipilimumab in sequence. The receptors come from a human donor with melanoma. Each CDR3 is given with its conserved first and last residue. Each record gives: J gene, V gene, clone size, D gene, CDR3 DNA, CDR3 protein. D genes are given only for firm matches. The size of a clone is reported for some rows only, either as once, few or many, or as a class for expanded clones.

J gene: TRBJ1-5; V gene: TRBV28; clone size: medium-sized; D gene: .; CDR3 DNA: TGTGCCAGCAGTTTATCCGATCTACAGCCCCAGCATTTT; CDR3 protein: CASSLSDLQPQHF
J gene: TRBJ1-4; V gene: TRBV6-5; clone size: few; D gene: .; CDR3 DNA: TGTGCCAGCAGTTACTCGACGAGGGATCCTAATGAAAAACTGTTTTTT; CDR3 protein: CASSYSTRDPNEKLFF
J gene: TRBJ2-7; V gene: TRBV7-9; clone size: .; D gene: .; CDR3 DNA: TGTGCCAGCAGCCTCCTGAGCGGGCCCTCCTACGAGCAGTACTTC; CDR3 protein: CASSLLSGPSYEQYF
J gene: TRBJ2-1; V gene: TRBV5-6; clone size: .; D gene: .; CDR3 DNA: TGTGCCAGCAGCGCGGGGCAGAATGAGCAGTTCTTC; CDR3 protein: CASSAGQNEQFF
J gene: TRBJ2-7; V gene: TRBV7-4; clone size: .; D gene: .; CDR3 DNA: TGTGCCAGCAGCTTAGGTGCAGGGCTCTACGAGCAGTACTTC; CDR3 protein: CASSLGAGLYEQYF
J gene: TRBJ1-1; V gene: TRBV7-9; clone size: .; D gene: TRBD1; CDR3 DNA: TGTGCCAGCAGCTTTCCCGGGACAGGGGCCACTGAAGCTTTCTTT; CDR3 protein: CASSFPGTGATEAFF
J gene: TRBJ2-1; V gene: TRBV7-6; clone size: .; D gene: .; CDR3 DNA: TGTGCCAGCACTCGCTTCCTGGCAGGGGCATACAATGAGCAGTTCTTC; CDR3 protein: CASTRFLAGAYNEQFF
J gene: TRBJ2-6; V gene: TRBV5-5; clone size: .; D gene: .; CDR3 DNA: TGTGCCAGCAGCTTGGATAGTGGGGGCCTTGGGGCCAACGTCCTGACTTTC; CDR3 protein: CASSLDSGGLGANVLTF
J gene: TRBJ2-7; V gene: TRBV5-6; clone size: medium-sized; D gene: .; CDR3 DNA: TGTGCCAGCAGCTTCCAGGTTAGCTCCTACGAGCAGTACTTC; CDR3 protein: CASSFQVSSYEQYF
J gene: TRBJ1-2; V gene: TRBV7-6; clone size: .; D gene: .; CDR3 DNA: TGTGCCAGCAGCGGACCCGATGGACAGAGGGATGGCTACACCTTC; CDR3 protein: CASSGPDGQRDGYTF
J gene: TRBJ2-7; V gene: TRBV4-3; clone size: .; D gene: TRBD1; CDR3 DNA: TGCGCCAGCAGCCAAACCCGGACAGGGGGCTACGAGCAGTACTTC; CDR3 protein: CASSQTRTGGYEQYF
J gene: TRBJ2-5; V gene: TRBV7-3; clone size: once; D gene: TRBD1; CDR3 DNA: TGTGCCAGCAGCTTATCACAGGGGTGGGAGCAGTACTTC; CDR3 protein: CASSLSQGWEQYF
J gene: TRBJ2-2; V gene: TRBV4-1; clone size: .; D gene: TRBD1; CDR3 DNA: TGCGCCAGCAGCCAGGGGACAGGCGACACCGGGGAGCTGTTTTTT; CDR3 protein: CASSQGTGDTGELFF
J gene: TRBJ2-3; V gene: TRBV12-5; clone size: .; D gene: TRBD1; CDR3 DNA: TGTGCTAGTGGTACGACAGGGGCAGATACGCAGTATTTT; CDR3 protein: CASGTTGADTQYF
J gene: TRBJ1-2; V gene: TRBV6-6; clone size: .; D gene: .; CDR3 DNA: TGTGCCAGCAGTTACTCGAGTCAGGGGAAGGCCTATGGCTACACCTTC; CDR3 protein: CASSYSSQGKAYGYTF
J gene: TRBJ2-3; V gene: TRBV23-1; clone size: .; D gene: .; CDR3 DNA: TGCGCCAGCAGAACTCCTCCTCCGGGACAACCAAAGGGCACAGATACGCAGTATTTT; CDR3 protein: CASRTPPPGQPKGTDTQYF
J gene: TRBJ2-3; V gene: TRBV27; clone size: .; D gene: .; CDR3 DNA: TGTGCCAGCAGTTTGCAGAAGACAGATACGCAGTATTTT; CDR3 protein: CASSLQKTDTQYF
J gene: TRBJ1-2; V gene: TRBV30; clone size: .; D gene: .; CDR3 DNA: TGTGCCTGGACGGAGGGGCAGGGAAATGGCTACACCTTC; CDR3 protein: CAWTEGQGNGYTF
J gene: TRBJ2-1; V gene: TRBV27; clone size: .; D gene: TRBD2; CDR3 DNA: TGTGCCAGCAGATGGGGGGAAGCGGGAGGTGGCAATGAGCAGTTCTTC; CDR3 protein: CASRWGEAGGGNEQFF
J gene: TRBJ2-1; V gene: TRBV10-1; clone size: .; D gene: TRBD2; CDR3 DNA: TGCGCCAGCAGTACCGGGACTAGAGGTTTGGGTTCCTACAATGAGCAGTTCTTC; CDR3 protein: CASSTGTRGLGSYNEQFF
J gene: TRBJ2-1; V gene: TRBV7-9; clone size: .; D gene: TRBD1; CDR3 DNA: TGTGCCAGCAGCTTAGCCGGACAGGGGAGCGAAGATGAGCAGTTCTTC; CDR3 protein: CASSLAGQGSEDEQFF
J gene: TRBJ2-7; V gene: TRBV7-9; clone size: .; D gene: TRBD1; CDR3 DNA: TGTGCCAGCAGCCCCGAGTCGGGGGACAGGGAGTCCGAGCAGTACTTC; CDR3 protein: CASSPESGDRESEQYF
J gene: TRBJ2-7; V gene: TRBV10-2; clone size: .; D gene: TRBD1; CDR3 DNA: TGCGCCAGCAGTGAATGGGACAGGGAAGAGCAGTACTTC; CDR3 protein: CASSEWDREEQYF
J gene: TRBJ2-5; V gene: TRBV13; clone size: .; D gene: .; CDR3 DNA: TGTGCCAGCAGCTACAGGGTTGCGACCCAGTACTTC; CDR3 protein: CASSYRVATQYF
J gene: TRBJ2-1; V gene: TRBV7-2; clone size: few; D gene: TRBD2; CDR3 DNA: TGTGCCAGCAGCTGGACGACTAGCGGAAATGAGCAGTTCTTC; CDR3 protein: CASSWTTSGNEQFF
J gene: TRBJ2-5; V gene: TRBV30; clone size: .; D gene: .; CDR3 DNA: TGTGCCACGCTGAGACTTGGGGAGACCCAGTACTTC; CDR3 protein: CATLRLGETQYF
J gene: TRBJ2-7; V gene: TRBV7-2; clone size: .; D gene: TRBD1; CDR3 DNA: TGTGCCAGCAGGGATCACCGGGACAGGGACTACGAGCAGTACTTC; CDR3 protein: CASRDHRDRDYEQYF
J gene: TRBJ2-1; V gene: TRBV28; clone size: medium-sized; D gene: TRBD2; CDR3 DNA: TGTGCCAGCAGTTCTTCACTAGCGGGAGGGCCTCGTGAGCAGTTCTTC; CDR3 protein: CASSSSLAGGPREQFF
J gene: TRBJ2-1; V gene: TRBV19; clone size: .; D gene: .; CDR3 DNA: TGTGCCAGTAGTAGCAGGGGTGAGCAGTTCTTC; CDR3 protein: CASSSRGEQFF
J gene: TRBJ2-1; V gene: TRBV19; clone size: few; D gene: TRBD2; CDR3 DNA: TGTGCCAGTACTCCCTTACTAGCGACTTACAATGAGCAGTTCTTC; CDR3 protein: CASTPLLATYNEQFF
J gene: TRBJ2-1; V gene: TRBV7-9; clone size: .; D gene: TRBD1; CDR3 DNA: TGTGCCAGCACCGCTCAGGGGGCTGGAGAGCAGTTCTTC; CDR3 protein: CASTAQGAGEQFF
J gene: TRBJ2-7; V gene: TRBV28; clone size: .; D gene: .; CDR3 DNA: TGTGCCAGCAGTTCGGACATACCCTACGAGCAGTACTTC; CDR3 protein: CASSSDIPYEQYF
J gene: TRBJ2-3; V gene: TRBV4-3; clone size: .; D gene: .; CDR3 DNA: TGCGCCAGCAGCCAAGATTATTTAGCCCTAGATACGCAGTATTTT; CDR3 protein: CASSQDYLALDTQYF
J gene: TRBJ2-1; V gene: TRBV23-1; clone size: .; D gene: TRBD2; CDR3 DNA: TGCGCCAGCAGTCACGTATTATCTAGCGGGAGAGGGAATGAGCAGTTCTTC; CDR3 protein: CASSHVLSSGRGNEQFF
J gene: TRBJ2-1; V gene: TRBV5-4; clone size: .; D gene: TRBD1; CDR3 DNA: TGTGCCAGCAGCTCAGGACAGGGGGCGAATGAGCAGTTCTTC; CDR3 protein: CASSSGQGANEQFF
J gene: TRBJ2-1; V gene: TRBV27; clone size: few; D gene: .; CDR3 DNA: TGTGCCAGCAGTGTCGACTTAGGGGTCTACAATGAGCAGTTCTTC; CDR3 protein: CASSVDLGVYNEQFF
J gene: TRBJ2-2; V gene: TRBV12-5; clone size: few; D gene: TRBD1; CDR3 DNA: TGTGCTAGTGGTCTCCGGGACAGGGGGCCCGGGGAGCTGTTTTTT; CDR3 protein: CASGLRDRGPGELFF
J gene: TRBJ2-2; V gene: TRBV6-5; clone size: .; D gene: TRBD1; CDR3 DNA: TGTGCCAGCAGTTACCCCCGGACAGGGGGCTCCGGGGAGCTGTTTTTT; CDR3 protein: CASSYPRTGGSGELFF
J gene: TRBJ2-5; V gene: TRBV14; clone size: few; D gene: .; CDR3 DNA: TGTGCCAGCAGCCAAGATCTGGAGTACGAGACCCAGTACTTC; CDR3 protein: CASSQDLEYETQYF
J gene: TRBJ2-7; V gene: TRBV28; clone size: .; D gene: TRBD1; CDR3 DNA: TGTGCCAGCAGTCTCCTGACAGGGAACGAGCAGTACTTC; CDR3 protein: CASSLLTGNEQYF
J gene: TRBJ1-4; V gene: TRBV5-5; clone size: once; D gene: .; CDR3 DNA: TGTGCCAGCAGCTTGGAACCGGGGGATGAAAAACTGTTTTTT; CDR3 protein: CASSLEPGDEKLFF
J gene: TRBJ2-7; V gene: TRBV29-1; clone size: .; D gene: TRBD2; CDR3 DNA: TGCAGCGCCCGGGCGGGAGGAGACGAGCAGTACTTC; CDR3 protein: CSARAGGDEQYF
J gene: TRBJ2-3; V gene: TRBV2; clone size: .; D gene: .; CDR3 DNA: TGTGCCAGCAGAGGCGAGGCAGGGGCGGGCAGGCTCACAGATACGCAGTATTTT; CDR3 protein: CASRGEAGAGRLTDTQYF
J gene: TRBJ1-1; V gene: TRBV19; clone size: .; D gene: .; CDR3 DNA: TGTGCCACTTCACCCTGGGGGGGATCTGAAGCTTTCTTT; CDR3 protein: CATSPWGGSEAFF
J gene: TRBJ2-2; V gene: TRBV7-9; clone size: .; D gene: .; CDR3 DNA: TGTGCCAGCAGCTTAGCGCGTCTAGCCCCCGGGGAGCTGTTTTTT; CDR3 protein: CASSLARLAPGELFF
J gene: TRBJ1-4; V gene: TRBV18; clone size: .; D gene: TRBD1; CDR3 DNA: TGTGCCAGCTCACCAGTCGGACAGGGGGATGAAAAACTGTTTTTT; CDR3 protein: CASSPVGQGDEKLFF
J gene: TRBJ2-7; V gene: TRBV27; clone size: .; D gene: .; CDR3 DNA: TGTGCCAGCAGTTTAGCCCCCTATATCGGCGAGCAGTACTTC; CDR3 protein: CASSLAPYIGEQYF
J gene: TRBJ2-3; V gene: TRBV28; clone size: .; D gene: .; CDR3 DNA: TGTGCCAGCAGTTTAATAGCAATTGGGGCGGCAGATACGCAGTATTTT; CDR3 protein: CASSLIAIGAADTQYF
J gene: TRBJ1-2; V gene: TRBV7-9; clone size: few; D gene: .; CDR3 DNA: TGTGCCAGCAGCTCAGCGACAGACCCTAACTATGGCTACACCTTC; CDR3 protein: CASSSATDPNYGYTF
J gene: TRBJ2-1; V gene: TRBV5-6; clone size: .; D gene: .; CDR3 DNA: TGTGCCAGCAGCTTGTTAGGGGTCAAGGATGAGCAGTTCTTC; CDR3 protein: CASSLLGVKDEQFF
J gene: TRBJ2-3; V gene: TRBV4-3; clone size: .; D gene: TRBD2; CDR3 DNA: TGCGCCAGCAGCCAAGACGCCGGGACTAGCGGATCAGATACGCAGTATTTT; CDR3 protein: CASSQDAGTSGSDTQYF
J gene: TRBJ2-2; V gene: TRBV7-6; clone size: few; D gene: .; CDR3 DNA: TGTGCCAGCAGGGGGGGCACCGGGGAGCTGTTTTTT; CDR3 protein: CASRGGTGELFF
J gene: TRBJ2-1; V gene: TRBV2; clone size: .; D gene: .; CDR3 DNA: TGTGCCAGCATCGTGGGGAGGGGGTACAATGAGCAGTTCTTC; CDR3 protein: CASIVGRGYNEQFF
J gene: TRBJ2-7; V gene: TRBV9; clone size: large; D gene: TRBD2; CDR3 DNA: TGTGCCAGCAGCGAACGGACTAGCGGGAGGGACGAGCAGTACTTC; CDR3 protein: CASSERTSGRDEQYF
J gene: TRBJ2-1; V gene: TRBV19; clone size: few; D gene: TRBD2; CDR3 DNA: TGTGCCAGTAGCCCGGGACTAGCGGGAGTAAATGAGCAGTTCTTC; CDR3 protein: CASSPGLAGVNEQFF